The rows below give T cell receptor beta chains drawn from one sample of a study of breast tumors, draining lymph nodes, adjacent tissues. TCRdb reprocessed the multiplex PCR reads via MiXCR and lists one record per CDR3 protein. The sample records about 89,000 distinct CDR3 sequences, over 25% being singletons. Sequenced sample: axillary lymph node tissue. These receptor sequences come from a female donor with breast cancer. Some clones in this sample may be carry-over from other donors' samples. Both conserved end residues are part of each CDR3. Fields, in order: CDR3 length, J gene, D gene, clone size, V gene, CDR3 DNA, CDR3 protein. D genes are given only for firm matches. Size values are once, few and many counts, or a class for expanded clones, and some rows have none.

>14|TRBJ2-7|-|many|TRBV30
TGTGCCTGGAGTGAGGGGGTTAGGGACTACGAGCAGTACTTC
CAWSEGVRDYEQYF
>15|TRBJ2-1|TRBD2|many|TRBV5-1
TGCGCCAGCAGCTTGGCTAGCGGGAGCTACAATGAGCAGTTCTTC
CASSLASGSYNEQFF
>14|TRBJ1-3|-|many|TRBV27
TGTGCCAGCAGTTCCCGGGGTTCTGGAAACACCATATATTTT
CASSSRGSGNTIYF
>14|TRBJ2-7|TRBD1|many|TRBV20-1
TGCAGTGCTAGACGACAGGGGGGAACCTACGAGCAGTACTTC
CSARRQGGTYEQYF
>10|TRBJ2-5|-|many|TRBV29-1
TGCAGCGTTGATGAAGCGACCCAGTACTTC
CSVDEATQYF
>18|TRBJ2-3|-|-|TRBV24-1
TGTGCCACCAGTGATTTTTCCAGCAGCACCTCCTGGGCAGATACGCAGTATTTT
CATSDFSSSTSWADTQYF
>15|TRBJ1-1|-|few|TRBV6-5
TGTGCCAGCAGTTACAGGGGCACTATGAACACTGAAGCTTTCTTT
CASSYRGTMNTEAFF
>16|TRBJ2-3|TRBD2|-|TRBV7-2
TGTGCCAGCAGCTTAGTAGCTGGCGGGGGGACAGATACGCAGTATTTT
CASSLVAGGGTDTQYF
>15|TRBJ2-6|-|many|TRBV28
TGTGCCAGTGCCACAGATGAGTCTGGGGCCAACGTCCTGACTTTC
CASATDESGANVLTF
>14|TRBJ1-1|-|many|TRBV14
TGTGCCAGCAGCCAAGTGGTAGGGGGTACTGAAGCTTTCTTT
CASSQVVGGTEAFF
>13|TRBJ1-4|-|-|TRBV4-1
TGCGCCGCATCGGTTCTGCCTAATGAAAAACTGTTTTTT
CAASVLPNEKLFF
>11|TRBJ2-3|-|-|TRBV29-1
TGCAATGCGCTACGGACAGATACGCAGTATTTT
CNALRTDTQYF
>14|TRBJ2-3|-|many|TRBV25-1
TGTGCCAGCGGCCTAGGGGCTAGCACAGATACGCAGTATTTT
CASGLGASTDTQYF
>12|TRBJ1-1|-|few|TRBV19
TGTGCCAGTAGGACAGGAAACACTGAAGCTTTCTTT
CASRTGNTEAFF
>14|TRBJ1-3|-|many|TRBV5-1
TGCGCCAGCAGCCAAGGGGTCTCTGGAAACACCATATATTTT
CASSQGVSGNTIYF
>14|TRBJ1-6|TRBD1|-|TRBV6-4
TGTGCCATCAGTGAACAGGGGGAAGGATCACCCCTCCACTTT
CAISEQGEGSPLHF
>11|TRBJ1-2|-|many|TRBV10-3
TGTGCCATCAGTAACGGGGGAGGCTACACCTTC
CAISNGGGYTF
>14|TRBJ2-1|-|many|TRBV11-1
TGTGCCAGCAGCCGCGGGACAGAGTACGGTGAGCAGTTCTTC
CASSRGTEYGEQFF
>18|TRBJ2-2|-|few|TRBV3-2
TGTGCCAGCAGTCAAGGAGGGACTAGCGGGAGCAACACCGGGGAGCTGTTTTTT
CASSQGGTSGSNTGELFF
>17|TRBJ2-2|TRBD1|many|TRBV19
TGTGCCAGTAGCCTTCCCGGGACAGGGGTTAGGAACGGGGAGCTGTTTTTT
CASSLPGTGVRNGELFF
>13|TRBJ1-5|-|-|TRBV10-2
TGCGCCAGCAGTGAAACAGATCCTCAGCCCCAGCGCTTT
CASSETDPQPQRF
>18|TRBJ2-6|-|many|TRBV3-1
TGTGCCAGCAGCCAAGACCAGGGAGCGGGCTCTGGGGCCAACGTCCTGACTTTC
CASSQDQGAGSGANVLTF
>15|TRBJ1-1|TRBD1|many|TRBV5-1
TGCGCCAGCAGCTTGGCTGGGACAGGGAGCACTGAAGCTTTCTTT
CASSLAGTGSTEAFF
>14|TRBJ2-2|-|many|TRBV19
TGTGCCAGTAGTATAATGGCGTCCACCGGGGAGCTGTTTTTT
CASSIMASTGELFF
>16|TRBJ2-2|TRBD2|many|TRBV4-1
TGCGCCAGCAAACCCGGACTAGCGGGGAACACCGGGGAGCTGTTTTTT
CASKPGLAGNTGELFF
>15|TRBJ1-3|-|many|TRBV12-5
TGTGCTAGTGGTTTAGGGCCAAACTCTGGAAACACCATATATTTT
CASGLGPNSGNTIYF
>15|TRBJ2-3|TRBD2|many|TRBV7-2
TGTGCCAGCAGCTTCGCTAGCGGGGCCACAGATACGCAGTATTTT
CASSFASGATDTQYF
>16|TRBJ2-3|TRBD2|many|TRBV7-7
TGTGCCAGCAGCCATAGCGGGAGGGCCTTTGTAGATACGCAGTATTTT
CASSHSGRAFVDTQYF
>16|TRBJ2-1|TRBD2|many|TRBV11-3
TGTGCCAGCAGCCCTAGAGAAGGGACTACCAACAATGAGCAGTTCTTC
CASSPREGTTNNEQFF
>15|TRBJ2-2|-|-|TRBV9
TGTACCAGCAGCGTCGGGACTGCTAACACCGGGGAGCTGTTTTTT
CTSSVGTANTGELFF
>13|TRBJ2-7|-|many|TRBV12-3/TRBV12-4
TGTGCCAGCAGTTTCCCCGGATCCTACGAGCAGTACTTC
CASSFPGSYEQYF
>15|TRBJ1-2|-|-|TRBV3-2
TGTGCCAGCAGCCACCCGGGGTCAGGGAGGTATGGCTACACCTTC
CASSHPGSGRYGYTF